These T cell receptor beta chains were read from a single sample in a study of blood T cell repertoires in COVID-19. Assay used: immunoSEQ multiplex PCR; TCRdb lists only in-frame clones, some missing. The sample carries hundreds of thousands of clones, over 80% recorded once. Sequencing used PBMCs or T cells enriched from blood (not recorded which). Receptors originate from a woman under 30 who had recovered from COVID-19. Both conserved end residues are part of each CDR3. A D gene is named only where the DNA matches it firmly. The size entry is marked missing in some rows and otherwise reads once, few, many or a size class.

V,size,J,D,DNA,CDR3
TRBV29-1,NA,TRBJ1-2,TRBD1,TGCAGCGTGGACAGGAGGGGCGGTGGCTACACCTTC,CSVDRRGGGYTF
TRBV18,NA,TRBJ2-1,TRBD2,TGTGCCAGCTCACCTGGACTAGCGGGCTACAATGAGCAGTTCTTC,CASSPGLAGYNEQFF
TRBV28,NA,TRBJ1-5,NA,TGTGCCAGCAGTCCGTCCAGGGGAAGTCAGCCCCAGCATTTT,CASSPSRGSQPQHF
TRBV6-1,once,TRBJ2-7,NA,TGTGCCAGCAGTGAGGGCAGAGGGTCCGAGCAGTACTTC,CASSEGRGSEQYF
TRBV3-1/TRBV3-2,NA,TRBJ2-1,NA,TGTGCCAGCAGCCCTTTGACGGCATCGACAAGTGAGCAGTTCTTC,CASSPLTASTSEQFF
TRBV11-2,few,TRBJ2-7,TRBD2,TGTGCCAGCAGCTTAGTCGGGACTACCTACGAGCAGTACTTC,CASSLVGTTYEQYF
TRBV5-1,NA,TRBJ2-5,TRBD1,TGCGCCAGCAGCTCCGGGACAGGGGGCAGAGAGACCCAGTACTTC,CASSSGTGGRETQYF
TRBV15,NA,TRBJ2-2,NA,TGTGCCACCAGCAGGGAGGCGGGGGCCTTAAACACCGGGGAGCTGTTTTTT,CATSREAGALNTGELFF
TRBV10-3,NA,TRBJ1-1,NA,TGTGCCATAAGCAGGGGGAACACTGAAGCTTTCTTT,CAISRGNTEAFF
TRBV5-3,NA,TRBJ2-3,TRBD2,TGTGCCAGAAGCCCAGGGTCGGCTAGCGGGAGCACAGATACGCAGTATTTT,CARSPGSASGSTDTQYF
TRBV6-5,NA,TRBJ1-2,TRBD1,TGTGCCAGCAGTTACAAAAGGACAGGGTACGGCTACACCTTC,CASSYKRTGYGYTF
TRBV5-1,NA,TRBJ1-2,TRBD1,TGCGCCAGCAGCTTGGCCTCGGGGACAGGTTATGGCTACACCTTC,CASSLASGTGYGYTF
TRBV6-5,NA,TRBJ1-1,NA,TGTGCCAGCAGGTGGGAGGGGGACACTGAAGCTTTCTTT,CASRWEGDTEAFF
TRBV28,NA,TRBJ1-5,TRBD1,TGTGCCAGCAGTTTATCGGAAGGGGGCAGGGGTCAGCCCCAGCATTTT,CASSLSEGGRGQPQHF
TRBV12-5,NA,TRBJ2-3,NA,TGTGCTAGTGGTCATAACCCTGGCTTCGCGCCCGTGGGACACCCCGTAGATACGCAGTATTTT,CASGHNPGFAPVGHPVDTQYF